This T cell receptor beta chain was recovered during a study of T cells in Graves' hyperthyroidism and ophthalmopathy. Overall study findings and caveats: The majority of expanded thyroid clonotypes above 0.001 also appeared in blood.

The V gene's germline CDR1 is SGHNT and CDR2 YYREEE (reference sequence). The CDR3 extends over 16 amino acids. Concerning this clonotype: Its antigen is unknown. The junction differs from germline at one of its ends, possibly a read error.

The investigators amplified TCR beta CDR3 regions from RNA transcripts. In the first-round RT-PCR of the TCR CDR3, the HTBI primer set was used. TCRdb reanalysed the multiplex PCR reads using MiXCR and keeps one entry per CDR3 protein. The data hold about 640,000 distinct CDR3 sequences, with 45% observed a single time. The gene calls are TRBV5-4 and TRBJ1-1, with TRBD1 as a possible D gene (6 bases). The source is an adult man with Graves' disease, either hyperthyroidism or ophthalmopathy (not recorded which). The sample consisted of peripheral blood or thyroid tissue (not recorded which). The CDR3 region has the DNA TGTGCCGGCAGCTTGGGGACGGGGACACGGGACACTGAAGCTTTCTTT. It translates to CAGSLGTGTRDTEAFF.